Listed below are T cell receptor beta chains from one sample, sequenced in a study of T cells expressing NK-cell markers. No DNA is given; TCRdb re-called the 5' RACE reads and lists each CDR3 protein once. The listing records some 280,000 distinct CDR3 sequences. Sequencing was carried out using blood T cells: a sorted CD56 or NKG2C T cell subset, CD4+ or CD8+ T cells, or bulk PBMC T cells (not recorded which). The receptors were sampled from a man aged 18 to 35 in good health. CDR3s include the opening cysteine and the closing phenylalanine or tryptophan.

v_gene	j_gene	CDR3aa
TRBV27	TRBJ1-5	CASSSLDRDQPQHF
TRBV24-1	TRBJ2-3	CATSDRTFTDTQYF
TRBV6-2/TRBV6-3	TRBJ2-7	CASTTGTNHEQYF
TRBV5-6	TRBJ2-3	CASSLIEIGTRTQYF
TRBV10-3	TRBJ2-1	CAIRHIAGVSNEQFF
TRBV6-5	TRBJ2-5	CASSYAISGALHSSQYF
TRBV12-5	TRBJ2-3	CASGLETFTDTQYF
TRBV6-2/TRBV6-3	TRBJ1-5	CASSSGQGIGNQPQHF
TRBV12-3/TRBV12-4	TRBJ2-5	CASSPPGQVSGTQYF
TRBV28	TRBJ2-7	CASSLFRDRYEQYF
TRBV12-3/TRBV12-4	TRBJ2-3	CASTLGGGHVTDTQYF
TRBV5-1	TRBJ2-3	CASSSSSLSDTQYF
TRBV14	TRBJ1-2	CASSQDLGGYGYTF
TRBV30	TRBJ2-7	CAWSPTGIEQYF
TRBV2	TRBJ1-2	CASSVSGAANYGYTF
TRBV6-1	TRBJ1-2	CASSPDGLKGYTF
TRBV18	TRBJ1-3	CASSPAGRNTIYF
TRBV20-1	TRBJ2-1	CSAFEPRTSGEIYNEQFF
TRBV9	TRBJ2-5	CASSPRYRQETQYF
TRBV20-1	TRBJ2-3	CSARGTSGGTDTQYF
TRBV20-1	TRBJ2-1	CSATSGPIYNEQFF
TRBV24-1	TRBJ1-5	CATSDPRGKGQPQHF
TRBV20-1	TRBJ1-4	CSASPHRIGEKLFF
TRBV20-1	TRBJ2-3	CSARSSGVDTQYF
TRBV12-3/TRBV12-4	TRBJ2-1	CASSLGGGFYNEQFF
TRBV3-1	TRBJ1-2	CASSPEKTGSGYTF
TRBV29-1	TRBJ2-5	CSVGLSVGTSGRAWLETQYF
TRBV4-3	TRBJ2-1	CASSHPGTGQEQFF
TRBV5-4	TRBJ2-1	CASSATGVFYNEQFF
TRBV6-6	TRBJ2-3	CASSQPDTQYF
TRBV20-1	TRBJ1-2	CSARLIGKVNGYTF